The source of this T cell receptor (beta chain) is a study of blood T cell repertoires in COVID-19. CDR3 size: 16 residues. V shed 6 bases and J shed 5 bases, with 20 bases lying between them. The germline V gene encodes CDR1 SGHVS and CDR2 FQNEAQ. Method: immunoSEQ multiplex PCR; TCRdb's copy keeps in-frame clones and lacks some. The table has about 290,000 clones, about 89% seen once. Material for sequencing was peripheral blood. The sequence was obtained from a man in his forties or fifties with acute or convalescent COVID-19. V is TRBV7-8 and J is TRBJ2-1; D may be TRBD1 (6 bases). CDR3 coding DNA: TGTGCCAGCAGACCTGGGCCGGACAGCCTTAACAATGAGCAGTTCTTC. Translation: CASRPGPDSLNNEQFF.